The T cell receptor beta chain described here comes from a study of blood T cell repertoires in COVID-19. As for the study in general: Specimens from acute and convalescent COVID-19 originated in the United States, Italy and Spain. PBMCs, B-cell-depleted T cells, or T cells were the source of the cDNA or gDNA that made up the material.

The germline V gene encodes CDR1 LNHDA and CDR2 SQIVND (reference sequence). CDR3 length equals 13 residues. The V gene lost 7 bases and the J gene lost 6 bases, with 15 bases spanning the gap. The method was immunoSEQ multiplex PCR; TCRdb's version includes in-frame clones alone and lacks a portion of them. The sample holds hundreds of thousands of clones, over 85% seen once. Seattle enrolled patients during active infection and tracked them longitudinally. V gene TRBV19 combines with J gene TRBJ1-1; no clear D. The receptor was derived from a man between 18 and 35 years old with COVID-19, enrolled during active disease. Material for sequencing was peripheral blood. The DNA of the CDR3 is TGTGCCAGTAAGGATCAGGTCCTCCCTGAAGCTTTCTTT. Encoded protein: CASKDQVLPEAFF.